This entry concerns a single TCR beta chain. Its cognate antigen is unknown. This sample is drawn from a study of cytomegalovirus exposure and HLA in healthy donors. V was trimmed by 4 bases and J by 0 bases, leaving 16 bases between them. The CDR3 extends over 17 amino acids. Per germline, CDR1 SEHNR and CDR2 FQNEAQ (reference sequence). PCR was performed using 60 Vbeta and 13 Jbeta primers. Assay: immunoSEQ multiplex PCR; the TCRdb copy retains only in-frame clones and omits some. The data contain some 130,000 clones, over 70% of them singletons. Broader study findings: One variant, a missense change in DCLRE1C, was linked in a later analysis to TCR beta V- and J-gene trimming. TCR beta V segments were, for the most part, productive about 87% or about 30% of the time in an earlier analysis. Indistinguishable V segments, including TRBV6-2 and TRBV6-3, were excluded.

This clonotype was sampled from a woman in her sixties in good health and CMV-seropositive. The specimen sequenced was PBMCs. The chain carries TRBV7-9 and TRBJ2-1; D is perhaps TRBD2 (6 bases). For the CDR3, the DNA is TGTGCCAGCAGCTCTCCTGGCGGGGTCCGCTCCTACAATGAGCAGTTCTTC. It codes for CASSSPGGVRSYNEQFF.